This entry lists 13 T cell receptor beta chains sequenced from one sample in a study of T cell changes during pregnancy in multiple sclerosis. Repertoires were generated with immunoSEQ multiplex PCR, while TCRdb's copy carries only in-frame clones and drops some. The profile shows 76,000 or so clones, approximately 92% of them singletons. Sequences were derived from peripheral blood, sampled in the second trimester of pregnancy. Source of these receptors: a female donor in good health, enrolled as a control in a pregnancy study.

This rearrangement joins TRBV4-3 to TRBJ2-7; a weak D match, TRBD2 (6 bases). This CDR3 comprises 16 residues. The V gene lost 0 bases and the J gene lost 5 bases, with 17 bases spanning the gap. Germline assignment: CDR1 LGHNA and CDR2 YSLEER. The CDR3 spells CASSQDLGLWADEQYF. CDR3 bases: TGCGCCAGCAGCCAAGATCTAGGACTATGGGCCGACGAGCAGTACTTC.

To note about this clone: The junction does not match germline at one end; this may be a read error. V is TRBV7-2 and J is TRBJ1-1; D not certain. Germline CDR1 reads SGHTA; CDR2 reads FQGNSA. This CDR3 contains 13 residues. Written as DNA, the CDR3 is TGTGCCAGCAGCATAGCCGAGGGAACTGAAGCTTTCTTT. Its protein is CASSIAEGTEAFF. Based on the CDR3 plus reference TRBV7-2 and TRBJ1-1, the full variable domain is GAGVSQSPSNKVTEKGKDVELRCDPISGHTALYWYRQSLGQGLEFLIYFQGNSAPDKSGLPSDRFSAERTGGSVSTLTIQRTQQEDSAVYLCASSIAEGTEAFFGQGTRLTVV.

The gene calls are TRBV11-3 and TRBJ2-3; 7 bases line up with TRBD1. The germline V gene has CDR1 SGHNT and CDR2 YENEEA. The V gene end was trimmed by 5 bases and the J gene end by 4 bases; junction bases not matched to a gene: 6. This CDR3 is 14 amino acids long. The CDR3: CASSTGQAADTQYF. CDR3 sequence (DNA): TGTGCCAGCAGCACCGGACAGGCGGCAGATACGCAGTATTTT.

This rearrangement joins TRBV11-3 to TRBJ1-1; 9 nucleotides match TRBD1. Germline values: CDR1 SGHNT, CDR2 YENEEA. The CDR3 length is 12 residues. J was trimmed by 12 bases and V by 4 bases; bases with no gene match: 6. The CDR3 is CASSSWDRASFF. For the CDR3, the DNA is TGTGCCAGCAGCTCCTGGGACAGGGCGTCTTTCTTT. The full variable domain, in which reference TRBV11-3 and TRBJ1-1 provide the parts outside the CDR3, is EAGVVQSPRYKIIEKKQPVAFWCNPISGHNTLYWYLQNLGQGPELLIRYENEEAVDDSQLPKDRFSAERLKGVDSTLKIQPAELGDSAVYLCASSSWDRASFFGQGTRLTVV.

The CDR3 region is CASSQADRTGNTIYF. CDR3 nucleotides: TGCGCCAGCAGCCAGGCGGACAGGACTGGAAACACCATATATTTT. The V call is TRBV4-3, the J call TRBJ1-3; 7 positions agree with TRBD1. This CDR3 spans 15 amino acids. V shed 3 bases and J 2 bases; nucleotides not matched to a gene: 4. Germline CDR1 is LGHNA and CDR2 is YSLEER.

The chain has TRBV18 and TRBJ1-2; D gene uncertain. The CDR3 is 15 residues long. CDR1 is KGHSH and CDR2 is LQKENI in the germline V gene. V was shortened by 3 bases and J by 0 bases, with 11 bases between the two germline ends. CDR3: CASSPSGLSNYGYTF. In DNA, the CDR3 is TGTGCCAGCTCACCCAGTGGGCTTTCTAACTATGGCTACACCTTC.

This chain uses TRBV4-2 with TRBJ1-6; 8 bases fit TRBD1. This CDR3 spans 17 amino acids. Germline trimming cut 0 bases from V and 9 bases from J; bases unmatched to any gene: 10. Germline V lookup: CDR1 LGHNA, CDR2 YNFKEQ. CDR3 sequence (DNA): TGTGCCAGCAGCCAAGACCCCCCCGGACAGGGAGGTTCACCCCTCCACTTT. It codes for CASSQDPPGQGGSPLHF.

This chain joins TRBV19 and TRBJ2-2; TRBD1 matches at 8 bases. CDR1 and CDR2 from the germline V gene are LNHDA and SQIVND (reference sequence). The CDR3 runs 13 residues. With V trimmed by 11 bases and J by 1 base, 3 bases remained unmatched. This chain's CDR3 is CAGGTGNTGELFF. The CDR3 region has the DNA TGTGCCGGCGGGACAGGGAACACCGGGGAGCTGTTTTTT. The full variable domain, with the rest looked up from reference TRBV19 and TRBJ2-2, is DGGITQSPKYLFRKEGQNVTLSCEQNLNHDAMYWYRQDPGQGLRLIYYSQIVNDFQKGDIAEGYSVSREKKESFPLTVTSAQKNPTAFYLCAGGTGNTGELFFGEGSRLTVL.

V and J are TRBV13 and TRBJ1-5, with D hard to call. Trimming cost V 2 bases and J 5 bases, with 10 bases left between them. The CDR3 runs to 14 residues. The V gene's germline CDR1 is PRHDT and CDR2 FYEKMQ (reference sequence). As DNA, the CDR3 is TGTGCCAGCAGCTTAACAAACAGTCATCAGCCCCAGCATTTT. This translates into CASSLTNSHQPQHF.

Here the CDR3 DNA reads TGCGCCAGCAGCCAACCTACAGGGGCGGGTGGGAACGAGCAGTACTTC. Protein sequence: CASSQPTGAGGNEQYF. V gene TRBV4-1 combines with J gene TRBJ2-7, with 7 bases matching TRBD1. CDR1 is MGHRA, CDR2 YSYEKL, per germline. The J segment lost 5 bases and the V segment lost 2 bases, leaving 12 bases of the junction unmatched. This CDR3 comprises 16 residues.

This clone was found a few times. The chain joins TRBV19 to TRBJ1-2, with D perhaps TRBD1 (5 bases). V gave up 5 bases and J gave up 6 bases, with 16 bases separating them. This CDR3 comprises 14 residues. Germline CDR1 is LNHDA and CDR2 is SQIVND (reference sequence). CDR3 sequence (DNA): TGTGCCAGTAGTTTCTCCGGGACTACCCATGGCTACACCTTC. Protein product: CASSFSGTTHGYTF.

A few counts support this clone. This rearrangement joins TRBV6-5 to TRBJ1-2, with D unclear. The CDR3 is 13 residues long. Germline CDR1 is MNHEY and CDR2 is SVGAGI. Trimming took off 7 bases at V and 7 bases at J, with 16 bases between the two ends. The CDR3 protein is CASTKWSSGGYTF. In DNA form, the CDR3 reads TGTGCCAGCACCAAATGGTCTAGCGGTGGCTACACCTTC.

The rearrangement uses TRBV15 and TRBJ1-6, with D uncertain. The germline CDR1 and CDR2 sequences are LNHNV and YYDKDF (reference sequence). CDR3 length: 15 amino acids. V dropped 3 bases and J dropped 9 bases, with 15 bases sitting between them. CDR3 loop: CATSSERGAPSPLHF. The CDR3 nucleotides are TGTGCCACCAGCAGCGAACGAGGCGCCCCTTCACCCCTCCACTTT.